These 17 T cell receptor beta chains were sequenced from one sample in a study of blood T cell repertoires in COVID-19. The protocol was immunoSEQ multiplex PCR, while the TCRdb copy is restricted to in-frame clones and leaves out a portion. The sample shows about 260,000 clones, 70% to 90% of them seen only once. Sequencing was done on a sample of PBMCs or T cells enriched from blood (not recorded which). These receptors came from a woman younger than 45 with acute COVID-19.

This clone was seen once. The rearrangement uses TRBV3-1 (or the pseudogene TRBV3-2) and TRBJ2-5, with a tentative D call TRBD2 (6 bases). The CDR3 length is 14 residues. V shed 4 bases and J shed 5 bases, with 14 bases lying between them. Germline CDR1 is LGHDT and CDR2 is YNNKEL (reference sequence). CDR3 sequence (DNA): TGTGCCAGCAGCCGCGGGGTATTGGAGGAGACCCAGTACTTC. This translates into CASSRGVLEETQYF.

The CDR3 nucleotides are TGCGCCAGCAGCCCCGGACAGGGGGATGAGCAGTTCTTC. Its protein product is CASSPGQGDEQFF. This sequence joins TRBV10-1 and TRBJ2-1, with 10 positions matching TRBD1. The CDR3 consists of 13 residues. With 6 bases clipped from V and 8 bases from J, the junction kept 4 bases outside the gene matches. Germline CDR1 WNHNN, CDR2 SYGVQD (reference sequence).

The chain employs TRBV24-1 and TRBJ2-1; 7 bases line up with TRBD2. Trimming took 3 bases from V and 10 from J; bases not matched to a gene: 14. The CDR3 runs 16 residues. Per germline, CDR1 KGHDR and CDR2 SFDVKD. CDR3 DNA sequence: TGTGCCACCAGTGATATTGGGCCTAGCGGAATGCGGGAGCAGTTCTTC. Translating it yields CATSDIGPSGMREQFF.

This clone has only one observation. The chain uses TRBV29-1 and TRBJ1-1; D possibly corresponds to TRBD1 (5 bases). V lost 6 bases to trimming and J lost 1 base, with 9 bases between them. The CDR3 consists of 12 residues. Germline CDR1 and CDR2: SQVTM and ANQGSEA. The CDR3 loop reads CSVSTANTEAFF. The CDR3 DNA reads TGCAGCGTCTCGACAGCGAACACTGAAGCTTTCTTT.

This chain's CDR3 is CASSERTGTYEQYF. CDR3 bases: TGTGCCAGCAGCGAACGGACTGGTACCTACGAGCAGTACTTC. The chain has TRBV7-6 and TRBJ2-7, with D maybe TRBD2 (5 bases). Germline CDR1 and CDR2: SGHVS and FNYEAQ. Trimming left V 5 bases short and J 2 bases short, with 13 bases between. The CDR3 consists of 14 residues. Full variable domain (rest looked up from reference TRBV7-6 and TRBJ2-7): GAGVSQSPRYKVTKRGQDVALRCDPISGHVSLYWYRQALGQGPEFLTYFNYEAQQDKSGLPNDRFSAERPEGSISTLTIQRTEQRDSAMYRCASSERTGTYEQYFGPGTRLTVT.

This clone has more than one count but fewer than ten. The chain has TRBV19 and TRBJ1-5, with 7 positions matching TRBD1. Germline-derived CDR1 and CDR2 are LNHDA and SQIVND (reference sequence). The length of the CDR3 is 18 residues. With 1 base clipped from V and 0 bases from J, the junction kept 9 bases outside the gene matches. CDR3 coding DNA: TGTGCCAGTAGTATAGGCCGGGACAGCCTCTATAGCAATCAGCCCCAGCATTTT. It codes for CASSIGRDSLYSNQPQHF.

This chain links TRBV6-4 with TRBJ2-1, with TRBD2 matching 14 bases. This CDR3 contains 15 residues. V lost 5 bases and J lost 10; bases outside the gene matches: 7. Germline V gene lookup returns CDR1 MRHNA and CDR2 SNTAGT. The CDR3 protein is CASSKGLAGVGEQFF. DNA for the CDR3: TGTGCCAGCAGTAAGGGACTAGCGGGAGTTGGGGAGCAGTTCTTC.

The J gene is TRBJ2-7, the V gene TRBV7-2; 9 bases align to TRBD1. This CDR3 region has 15 residues. V shed 2 bases, J shed 6 bases, and the junction held 8 bases outside the gene matches. The germline V gene has CDR1 SGHTA and CDR2 FQGNSA. CDR3 loop: CASSLLWTGVVEQYF. CDR3 sequence (DNA): TGTGCCAGCAGCTTATTATGGACAGGGGTGGTCGAGCAGTACTTC.

The V and J genes are TRBV6-5 and TRBJ1-2, with D uncertain. Germline CDR1 and CDR2: MNHEY and SVGAGI. The length of the CDR3 is 13 residues. Trimming cost V 0 bases and J 3 bases, with 5 bases left between them. The CDR3 region is CASSYSTDYGYTF. CDR3 in DNA: TGTGCCAGCAGTTACTCGACTGACTATGGCTACACCTTC.

The V and J genes are TRBV28 and TRBJ1-2, with 7 bases matching TRBD1. Germline CDR1 reads MDHEN; CDR2 reads SYDVKM. The CDR3 length is 13 residues. With 6 bases clipped from V and 8 bases from J, the junction kept 9 bases outside the gene matches. DNA for the CDR3: TGTGCCAGCAGCTTAACGACAGGGCACGGCTACACCTTC. It translates to CASSLTTGHGYTF.

V usage is TRBV28 and J usage is TRBJ2-7; no firm D call. Between the trimmed V and J ends, which lost 5 bases and 2 bases, there was a span of 4 bases. Germline V gives CDR1 MDHEN, CDR2 SYDVKM. This CDR3 spans 11 amino acids. The CDR3 reads CASSTTYEQYF. Here the CDR3 DNA reads TGTGCCAGCAGTACAACCTACGAGCAGTACTTC.

The gene calls are TRBV2 and TRBJ1-5, with TRBD1 matching 9 bases. With 4 bases clipped from V and 4 bases from J, the junction kept 2 bases outside the gene matches. CDR3 length equals 14 residues. Germline V gene data show CDR1 as SNHLY and CDR2 as FYNNEI. CDR3 sequence (DNA): TGTGCCAGCAGTGTACAGGGGGCAAATCAGCCCCAGCATTTT. Translated: CASSVQGANQPQHF.

The CDR3 nucleotides are TGTGCCAGCGGCCCACCCCCGGGACAGGGGGTCAGTGAGCAGTTCTTC. It specifies CASGPPPGQGVSEQFF. The chain joins TRBV28 to TRBJ2-1; 11 bases are shared with TRBD1. CDR1 is MDHEN, CDR2 SYDVKM, per germline. The length of the CDR3 is 16 residues. After removal of 8 bases from V and 9 bases from J, the junction contained 15 bases not matched to a gene.

The rearrangement links TRBV10-1 to TRBJ2-3; 11 nucleotides match TRBD2. In germline, CDR1 is WNHNN, CDR2 SYGVQD (reference sequence). The CDR3 is made up of 16 amino acids. Trimming took 3 bases from V and 2 from J; bases not matched to a gene: 4. The CDR3 bases are TGCGCCAGCAGTGATGGACTAGCGGGTAACACAGATACGCAGTATTTT. This encodes CASSDGLAGNTDTQYF.

The chain carries TRBV5-4 and TRBJ2-7, with 9 positions matching TRBD1. CDR3 length: 12 amino acids. With V trimmed by 9 bases and J by 2 bases, 3 bases remained unmatched. In germline, CDR1 is SGHNT, CDR2 YYREEE (reference sequence). The CDR3 coding sequence is TGTGCCAAAGGACAGGGGCCCTACGAGCAGTACTTC. It translates to CAKGQGPYEQYF.

This clone was seen only a few times. The chain combines TRBV7-6 with TRBJ1-5, with a possible D match to TRBD1 (5 bases). CDR1 and CDR2 from the germline V gene are SGHVS and FNYEAQ. Deletions cut 2 bases from V and 3 bases from J, with 8 bases between. This CDR3 comprises 14 residues. CDR3 sequence reads: CASSLTGNNQPQHF. The DNA of the CDR3 is TGTGCCAGCAGCTTAACAGGAAACAATCAGCCCCAGCATTTT.

This clone was seen once. This chain uses TRBV7-8 with TRBJ2-1, with 12 bases that match TRBD2. Germline loops: CDR1 SGHVS, CDR2 FQNEAQ. V shed 11 bases, J shed 4 bases, and the junction held 6 bases outside the gene matches. The CDR3 contains 14 residues. This CDR3 reads CAAKGLAGYNEQFF. CDR3 DNA: TGTGCCGCCAAGGGACTAGCGGGTTACAATGAGCAGTTCTTC.